Listed below are T cell receptor beta chains from one sample, sequenced in a study of T cells in Graves' hyperthyroidism and ophthalmopathy. One entry per CDR3 protein results from TCRdb running MiXCR on the multiplex PCR reads. The sample lists more than 500,000 distinct CDR3 sequences; roughly 15% were seen once. The sample comprised blood. The receptor set was obtained from a woman aged 40 to 50 with Graves' hyperthyroidism. CDR3s include the opening cysteine and the closing phenylalanine or tryptophan. The D gene is left open where the match is weak. Clone size appears in some rows only: once, few, many, or a class for an expanded clone.

many,TRBD2,TRBV3-1,TRBJ2-3,TGTGCCAGCAGCCAACGGACTAGCGGGAAGGATACGCAGTATTTT,CASSQRTSGKDTQYF
many,-,TRBV10-3,TRBJ2-7,TGTGCCATCAGTGAGGGTAGGGGTCTGGACGAGCAGTACTTC,CAISEGRGLDEQYF
-,TRBD2,TRBV5-1,TRBJ2-7,TGCGCCAGCTCACCACAACCGGGACTAGCGGGAGCCGGGTCCTACGAGCAGTACTTC,CASSPQPGLAGAGSYEQYF
few,-,TRBV6-2/TRBV6-3,TRBJ2-7,TGTGCCAGCAGGATACTAATAGACACCTACGAGCAGTACTTC,CASRILIDTYEQYF
few,-,TRBV5-5,TRBJ1-3,TGTGCCAGCGCCACATCGAACTCTGGAAACACCATATATTTT,CASATSNSGNTIYF
once,TRBD1,TRBV7-9,TRBJ1-2,TGTGCCAGCAGCTTAGGAGGGCAGGGGGCTGAAGGCTACACCTTC,CASSLGGQGAEGYTF
few,TRBD1,TRBV6-1,TRBJ1-2,TGTGCCAGCTCCCGGGACAGGGCCTCCTATGGCTACACCTTC,CASSRDRASYGYTF
few,TRBD2,TRBV24-1,TRBJ2-1,TGTGCCACCAGTGGCACCGGGACTAGCGGTGAGCAGTTCTTC,CATSGTGTSGEQFF
many,-,TRBV5-6,TRBJ1-5,TGTGCCAGCAGCTTGATGAATCAGCCCCAGCATTTT,CASSLMNQPQHF
-,TRBD1,TRBV4-1,TRBJ2-3,TGCGCCAGCAGCCGCCTACCGGGACAGGGTCTCACCTCGCGGTCCCCGGCTAGCACAGATACGCAGTATTTT,CASSRLPGQGLTSRSPASTDTQYF
few,-,TRBV11-2,TRBJ2-2,TGTGCCAGCAGCTCAGGGTCCGGGGAGCTGTTTTTT,CASSSGSGELFF
-,-,TRBV3-1,TRBJ2-3,TGTGCCAGCAGCCAAGAACCGTTGGTCGTAGCCGTTGATACGCAGTATTTT,CASSQEPLVVAVDTQYF
-,TRBD1,TRBV20-1,TRBJ2-7,TGCAGTGCCAACCCCCACGGGACAGGGGTATACGAGCAGTACTTC,CSANPHGTGVYEQYF
few,TRBD2,TRBV10-2,TRBJ2-1,TGCGCCAGCAGTGAGTCGAGCGGGACGATCTACAATGAGCAGTTCTTC,CASSESSGTIYNEQFF
many,TRBD2,TRBV12-3/TRBV12-4,TRBJ2-7,TGTGCCAGCAGTTTAGGGTCTAGCGGGATGAAAATGGGAGAGCAGTACTTC,CASSLGSSGMKMGEQYF
many,-,TRBV18,TRBJ2-1,TGTGCCAGCTCACCACCGGGCCCAACTCTGACCAGCTACAATGAGCAGTTCTTC,CASSPPGPTLTSYNEQFF
-,-,TRBV25-1,TRBJ1-2,TGTGCCAGCAGGGACAGCAAAGCCAACTATGGCTACACCTTC,CASRDSKANYGYTF
-,TRBD2,TRBV15,TRBJ2-1,TGTGCCACCAGGGACGGGACTAGAGCCGTCAATGAGCAGTTCTTC,CATRDGTRAVNEQFF
-,TRBD2,TRBV20-1,TRBJ2-1,TGCAGTGCTACCCCGGGACTAGCGGGACGGGGTGAGCAGTTCTTC,CSATPGLAGRGEQFF
many,TRBD2,TRBV27,TRBJ2-1,TGTGCCAGCAGTTTATTAGCTGGGACTAGCGGGAGGACTCAGGAGCAGTTCTTC,CASSLLAGTSGRTQEQFF
many,-,TRBV12-3/TRBV12-4,TRBJ2-3,TGTGCCAGCACCTCAGCAGGTGGCACAGATACGCAGTATTTT,CASTSAGGTDTQYF
-,TRBD1,TRBV4-1,TRBJ1-5,TGCGCCAGCAGCCAAGGACAGGGGAAGGGAAATCAGCCCCAGCATTTT,CASSQGQGKGNQPQHF
-,-,TRBV20-1,TRBJ2-3,TGCAGTGCCAGACCCAGGGACACAGATACGCAGTATTTT,CSARPRDTDTQYF
many,-,TRBV28,TRBJ2-1,TGTGCCAGCAGTTCACTAGGCAATGAGCAGTTCTTC,CASSSLGNEQFF
many,TRBD2,TRBV6-1,TRBJ2-7,TGTGCCAGCAGTTCAACGGGAGGTACTTACGAGCAGTACTTC,CASSSTGGTYEQYF
-,-,TRBV15,TRBJ1-4,TGTGCCACCAGCAGAGCCCGAGTAAAACTGTTTTTT,CATSRARVKLFF
-,TRBD1,TRBV7-2,TRBJ1-5,TGTGCCAGCGGCAGGGGGGGGGGTTCACAGCCCCAGCATTTT,CASGRGGGSQPQHF
few,-,TRBV28,TRBJ2-1,TGTGCCAGCAGCCTCCGGGACTTAGAGCAGTTCTTC,CASSLRDLEQFF
few,-,TRBV10-3,TRBJ2-1,TGTGCCATCAGTGAGTCTTTGTGGAAGAATGAGCAGTTCTTC,CAISESLWKNEQFF
-,TRBD1,TRBV19,TRBJ2-5,TGTGCCACCGCACAGGGGGCCGAAGAGACCCAGTACTTC,CATAQGAEETQYF
few,TRBD1,TRBV19,TRBJ2-7,TGTGCCAGTAGTGTCGGGACAGGGGGTAAAGGCGAGCAGTACTTC,CASSVGTGGKGEQYF
many,TRBD2,TRBV20-1,TRBJ2-7,TGCAGTGCTAGGGCTAGCGGGATCTACGAGCAGTACTTC,CSARASGIYEQYF